Described below is a single TCR beta chain sequence and its context. Its antigen is undetermined. This entry comes from a study of OX40 agonist ivuxolimab in advanced cancers. Study context: In this cohort, patients received ivuxolimab, an agonistic anti-OX40 (CD134) antibody.

Produced via immunoSEQ multiplex PCR; TCRdb's table is partial and in-frame only. The sample has about 55,000 clones, approximately 83% seen once. Study conclusions and caveats: Determination of antigen specificity was not performed for the expanded peripheral T cells. The study observed clonal expansion of CD4+ and CD8+ blood T cells by week 6 at 0.1 to 3.0 mg/kg.

Unmatched junction bases numbered 1, after V lost 8 bases and J lost 3 bases. Germline CDR1 reads ENHRY; CDR2 reads SYGVKD. CDR3 size: 13 residues. This clonotype originated in an adult with an advanced solid tumor such as melanoma, head and neck, liver or kidney cancer. The rearrangement uses TRBV10-3 and TRBJ2-1, with 10 bases fitting TRBD1. The material was CD4+ or CD8+ T cells sorted from blood, obtained in a trial of the OX40 agonist ivuxolimab. The CDR3 sequence: CAIRDRGYNEQFF. In DNA, the CDR3 is TGTGCCATCCGGGACAGGGGCTACAATGAGCAGTTCTTC.